The rows below give T cell receptor beta chains drawn from one sample of a study of blood T cell repertoires in COVID-19. The repertoire was sequenced with immunoSEQ multiplex PCR; TCRdb's copy has only in-frame clones and lacks some. The table shows tens of thousands of clones, with roughly 80% occurring only once. Sequences were obtained from peripheral blood. The receptors derive from a human donor in a cohort sampled during active COVID-19. Both conserved end residues are part of each CDR3. A D gene is named only where the DNA matches it firmly. Rows give clone size only sometimes, using once, few, many, or a class for an expanded clone.

>TRBV19|TRBJ2-1|NA|NA
CASSIDRDWGNNEQFF
TGTGCCAGTAGTATCGACCGGGACTGGGGGAACAATGAGCAGTTCTTC
>TRBV20-1|TRBJ1-6|NA|NA
CSASLRGYNSPLHF
TGCAGTGCTAGTCTCCGGGGATATAATTCACCCCTCCACTTT
>TRBV4-3|TRBJ1-2|NA|TRBD1
CASSLRDSYGYTF
TGCGCCAGCAGCCTTAGGGACAGTTATGGCTACACCTTC
>TRBV6-1|TRBJ1-3|NA|NA
CASSEALATSGNTIYF
TGTGCCAGCAGTGAAGCGCTGGCAACATCAGGAAACACCATATATTTT
>TRBV12-3/TRBV12-4|TRBJ2-5|NA|TRBD1
CASSRGQQETQYF
TGTGCCAGCAGCCGGGGACAGCAAGAGACCCAGTACTTC
>TRBV7-2|TRBJ2-5|NA|TRBD1
CASSSSDRGRGETQYF
TGTGCCAGCAGCTCCTCCGACAGGGGGCGCGGAGAGACCCAGTACTTC
>TRBV5-1|TRBJ2-2|NA|NA
CASSGGQNTGELFF
TGCGCCAGCAGCGGGGGACAAAACACCGGGGAGCTGTTTTTT
>TRBV20-1|TRBJ1-2|NA|NA
CRARGAHGYTF
TGCAGGGCACGGGGGGCCCATGGCTACACCTTC
>TRBV12-5|TRBJ1-1|NA|TRBD1
CASGWLDRGNTEAFF
TGTGCTAGTGGTTGGCTGGACAGGGGGAACACTGAAGCTTTCTTT
>TRBV27|TRBJ2-7|NA|TRBD1
CASSSTGYYEQYF
TGTGCCAGCAGTTCGACAGGGTACTACGAGCAGTACTTC
>TRBV6-5|TRBJ2-7|NA|NA
CASSRVPYEQYF
TGTGCCAGCAGTCGGGTCCCCTACGAGCAGTACTTC
>TRBV3-1/TRBV3-2|TRBJ2-7|NA|TRBD2
CASSQGPSGGASSYEQYF
TGTGCCAGCAGCCAAGGTCCTAGCGGGGGGGCATCCTCCTACGAGCAGTACTTC
>TRBV19|TRBJ1-4|NA|NA
CATKHDDSATNEKLFF
TGTGCCACCAAACACGATGACAGCGCAACTAATGAAAAACTGTTTTTT
>TRBV5-1|TRBJ1-1|NA|NA
CASSHQDLGAGTEAFF
TGCGCCAGCAGCCACCAGGATCTGGGGGCCGGCACTGAAGCTTTCTTT
>TRBV19|TRBJ1-1|few|TRBD1
CASRDRAVGTEAFF
TGTGCCAGTAGGGACAGGGCAGTAGGGACTGAAGCTTTCTTT
>TRBV5-1|TRBJ2-6|NA|NA
CASSLAMGAEGANVLTF
TGCGCCAGCAGCTTGGCCATGGGGGCGGAAGGGGCCAACGTCCTGACTTTC
>TRBV5-6|TRBJ1-2|few|NA
CASSPHRSNYGYTF
TGTGCCAGCAGCCCGCACAGGAGCAACTATGGCTACACCTTC
>TRBV19|TRBJ2-2|NA|NA
CASTAGQRSGELFF
TGTGCCAGTACCGCGGGGCAGAGGAGCGGGGAGCTGTTTTTT
>TRBV11-2|TRBJ2-7|NA|NA
CASSKDNYEQYF
TGTGCCAGCAGCAAGGACAACTACGAGCAGTACTTC